This record looks at one TCR beta chain sequence and its context. In its sample, this clone was seen once. The antigen it recognizes is unknown. Base qualities were left out, and no much larger clone turns up one base away. The receptor library was made with the immunoSEQ multiplex PCR assay. A mixture of 60 forward primers for TCR Vbeta segments and 13 reverse primers for TCR Jbeta segments was used in the multiplex PCR. The CDR3 region of rearranged TCR beta genes was amplified from genomic DNA with a multiplex PCR assay. The amplified TCR beta libraries were sequenced on the Illumina HiSeq System as 87-base-pair reads. The study's processing was this. In a later analysis, 70 million to 95 million unique TCR beta chains were counted across the approximately 620 repertoires, and roughly 11 million of these chains were shared by at least two donors. A nearest-neighbor algorithm error-corrected the raw reads and collapsed the reads into unique sequences, merging closely related sequences to remove PCR and sequencing errors. CDR3 sequences were aligned to IMGT reference sequences to assign V, D and J gene segments. For a sequence to be retained, a match of at least six nucleotides was required to both a V gene segment and a J gene segment. A rearrangement counted as productive if the CDR3 had no stop codons and remained in frame with V and J, and every other rearrangement counted as non-productive. CDR3 was defined according to IMGT convention as the region running from the second conserved V-encoded cysteine to the conserved J-encoded phenylalanine. In an earlier analysis of approximately 500 of the donors, sequences lacking an unambiguous match to a single V gene segment were excluded. An earlier analysis of a few hundred of the donors called V segments functional above 56.7% productive rearrangements and segregating when the between-donor standard deviation exceeded 5%. A statistical classification framework was developed to diagnose cytomegalovirus status using the catalog of TCR beta chain sequences. In a later analysis, V and J genes were assigned by comparing TCR nucleotide sequences against IMGT/GENE-DB human TR gene sequences. A later analysis assigned CDR3 sequences and most-parsimonious VDJ recombination scenarios with the TCRdist pipeline. In a later analysis, every TCR beta chain was defined by the combination of its CDR3 amino acid sequence and its V-gene family, and reads without a unique V-gene family were dropped. As a way to deal with suspected cross-contamination and a sequencing artifact, a later analysis dropped over 550 nucleotide sequences that were highly shared and had low generation probability. A later analysis calculated a clonal expansion index for each public chain from normalized within-repertoire ranks of inferred template counts. Generation probabilities in a later analysis came from a VDJ recombination model fitted to out-of-frame rearrangements, and those results were checked against IGoR. In a later analysis, hypergeometric tests were used to score TCR-TCR, TCR-HLA and TCR-CMV co-occurrence, with a repertoire-size bias correction applied to TCR pairs. A later analysis estimated false discovery rates by permuting HLA or CMV assignments 20 times. In a later analysis, co-occurring TCRs were grouped with DBSCAN, and TCRdist sequence similarity was added when clustering was performed within HLA-allele-positive subsets. Co-occurrence clustering excluded repertoires with fewer than 30,000 or more than 120,000 public chains, plus five with anomalous nucleotide sharing. This immuneACCESS table, as held by TCRdb, lists in-frame sequences with V and J called but not all clones. Of the missing ones, under half trace to an unresolved V gene in checked studies; the others have no known cause. The V and J calls and the clone size are those of that table, but D and trimming were determined from the DNA. This sample has roughly 140,000 clones in its table, and about three quarters of those were observed once. Jointly, the top ten make up about 0.64% of the sample.

Ends trimmed: V by 2 bases, J by 6 bases; bases unmatched to a gene: 2. The CDR3 measures 15 amino acids from cysteine to phenylalanine. Here the CDR3 DNA is all that survives: 45 bases in frame from base 1. The germline V gene provides CDR1 SGHTA and CDR2 FQGTGA. The cohort comprised hundreds of healthy bone marrow donors. Cohort members were all nominally healthy when sampled, although unrecorded immune exposures were likely present. The donor was CMV seronegative and belonged to the group of 350 or so seronegative cohort members. Each donor provided a peripheral blood sample, and peripheral blood mononuclear cells were used for TCR beta sequencing. The Qiagen DNeasy Blood Extraction Kit was used to extract genomic DNA from the blood cell samples. This sample was included in a study of cytomegalovirus exposure and HLA in healthy donors (TCRdb year 2017). The study in broad terms: In an earlier analysis of around 540 of the donors, around 290 Gb of sequence data and 100 million or so unique TCR beta sequences from roughly 180 million T cells were reported. An early release covering about 600 HLA-typed donors comprised about 290 gigabases of sequencing data and tens of millions of unique TCR sequences. The genetic ancestry cluster associated with self-reported Caucasian donors included roughly 84% of the roughly 400 genotyped donors. The aim of the study was to test whether cataloging public T cell receptors could identify signatures of past pathogen exposure. The T cell repertoires of 666 subjects were profiled by immunosequencing and related to cytomegalovirus serostatus. Along with the approximately 600-subject first cohort, a separate validation cohort of over a hundred different subjects was used. To predict cytomegalovirus infection status, the study combined high-throughput TCR immunosequencing, statistical association of individual TCRs with disease status, and machine learning. In a later analysis, previously published TCR beta repertoires from fewer than 750 donors were re-analyzed and high-resolution HLA genotyping was added so that TCR occurrence patterns could be studied. The later analysis used no new phenotypic data to find candidate immune exposures, relying instead on TCR beta sequences and their occurrence across donors. To decide whether each TCR beta V gene segment behaved as functional or pseudogenic, an earlier analysis of several hundred of the donors relied on high-throughput TCR beta sequencing. Donor age, sex, ethnicity and CMV serostatus were compiled together with the repertoire data. Genome-wide SNP genotypes for about three fifths of the roughly 670 donors were used in a later genetic analysis, which treated that subset as a discovery cohort. Every discovery cohort repertoire had been produced on one sequencing platform. HLA typing covered class I and class II loci at four-digit resolution. The number of donors typed differed by locus, with roughly 620-630 for A, B, C, DRB1 and DQB1, approximately 500 for DQA1, under 610 for DPA1, and some 450 for DPB1. Five DR-DQ haplotypes were handled as single units for association and clustering, since linkage in the cohort was strong. Among under 450 genotyped donors of the cohort, an average of approximately 240,000 unique TCR beta nucleotide sequences were sequenced per donor, about a sixth of them non-productive.

Overall results and qualifications from the work: The cohort was sequenced for TCR beta chains only, and without alpha or paired-chain data the features that could be detected were limited. According to a later analysis, TCR association rates differed among HLA loci, with DRB1 alleles showing the most associated TCRs and HLA-C alleles showing the fewest. In a later analysis, HLA-associated TCR beta chains were found to be more clonally expanded and to have lower generation probabilities than equally common non-associated chains. At a false discovery rate of 0.05, a later analysis linked fewer than 20,000 TCR beta sequences to specific HLA alleles. A further reported finding was that TCR beta sequences accurately predicted the HLA-A and HLA-B alleles for most subjects in the first cohort. Most CMV-associated TCR beta chains appeared to be HLA-restricted in a later analysis, and the HLA associations seemed to be driven largely by CMV exposure. Immune exposure information for the cohort was limited to CMV serostatus. The study listed 150 to 200 TCR beta chains as associated with cytomegalovirus. Because HLA typing was missing for some donors at each locus, association tests included only the typed subset. An association between a missense DCLRE1C variant and V-gene and J-gene trimming of TCR beta chains was found in a later genetic analysis and replicated in an independent cohort. Strong co-occurrence of HLA alleles, especially DR and DQ, made assigning TCR associations to individual alleles difficult. The classifier was reported to diagnose cytomegalovirus status with high specificity and sensitivity in both the original and validation cohorts. A cluster of highly shared sequence variants was judged likely to be a technical artifact of the sequencing pipeline. Some IMGT-functional V segments, including TRBV6-2 and TRBV6-3, could not be distinguished by the 87-base-pair reads and were therefore excluded. Presence/absence analyses assumed roughly uniform sequencing depth across donors, an assumption that may not hold. While some public TCRs were present in many individuals, most TCR sequences turned up only very rarely across donors. In an earlier analysis of 587 of the donors, most TCR beta V segments appeared in productive rearrangements about 87% or about 30% of the time, broadly matching IMGT annotations. A few of the identified cytomegalovirus-associated TCR beta chains were confirmed in vitro to be specific for cytomegalovirus antigens. According to the authors, the approach could potentially be generalized to other disease states and immunological phenotypes. Because counts were too low, seventeen rarely observed V segments, including chromosome 9 orphons, were excluded from the earlier analysis of some 540 of the donors. Linkage disequilibrium might explain the correlated functional status among segregating V segments, but an unknown experimental factor could not be ruled out. A later genetic analysis reported fewer N-insertions in productive TCRs among donors in an Asian-associated ancestry cluster than the roughly 620-donor mean. According to a later analysis, parvovirus B19, influenza, CMV and Epstein-Barr virus appeared linked to several top co-occurrence clusters.

Sequenced material: PBMCs. This sequence was found in a male donor in good health and CMV-seronegative. The rearrangement joined TRBV7-3 to TRBJ1-5; TRBD1 matches 12 bases in the middle. The CDR3 region reads CASSLGTGGIQPQHF. In nucleotides, the sequence is TGTGCCAGCAGCTTAGGGACAGGGGGCATTCAGCCCCAGCATTTT.